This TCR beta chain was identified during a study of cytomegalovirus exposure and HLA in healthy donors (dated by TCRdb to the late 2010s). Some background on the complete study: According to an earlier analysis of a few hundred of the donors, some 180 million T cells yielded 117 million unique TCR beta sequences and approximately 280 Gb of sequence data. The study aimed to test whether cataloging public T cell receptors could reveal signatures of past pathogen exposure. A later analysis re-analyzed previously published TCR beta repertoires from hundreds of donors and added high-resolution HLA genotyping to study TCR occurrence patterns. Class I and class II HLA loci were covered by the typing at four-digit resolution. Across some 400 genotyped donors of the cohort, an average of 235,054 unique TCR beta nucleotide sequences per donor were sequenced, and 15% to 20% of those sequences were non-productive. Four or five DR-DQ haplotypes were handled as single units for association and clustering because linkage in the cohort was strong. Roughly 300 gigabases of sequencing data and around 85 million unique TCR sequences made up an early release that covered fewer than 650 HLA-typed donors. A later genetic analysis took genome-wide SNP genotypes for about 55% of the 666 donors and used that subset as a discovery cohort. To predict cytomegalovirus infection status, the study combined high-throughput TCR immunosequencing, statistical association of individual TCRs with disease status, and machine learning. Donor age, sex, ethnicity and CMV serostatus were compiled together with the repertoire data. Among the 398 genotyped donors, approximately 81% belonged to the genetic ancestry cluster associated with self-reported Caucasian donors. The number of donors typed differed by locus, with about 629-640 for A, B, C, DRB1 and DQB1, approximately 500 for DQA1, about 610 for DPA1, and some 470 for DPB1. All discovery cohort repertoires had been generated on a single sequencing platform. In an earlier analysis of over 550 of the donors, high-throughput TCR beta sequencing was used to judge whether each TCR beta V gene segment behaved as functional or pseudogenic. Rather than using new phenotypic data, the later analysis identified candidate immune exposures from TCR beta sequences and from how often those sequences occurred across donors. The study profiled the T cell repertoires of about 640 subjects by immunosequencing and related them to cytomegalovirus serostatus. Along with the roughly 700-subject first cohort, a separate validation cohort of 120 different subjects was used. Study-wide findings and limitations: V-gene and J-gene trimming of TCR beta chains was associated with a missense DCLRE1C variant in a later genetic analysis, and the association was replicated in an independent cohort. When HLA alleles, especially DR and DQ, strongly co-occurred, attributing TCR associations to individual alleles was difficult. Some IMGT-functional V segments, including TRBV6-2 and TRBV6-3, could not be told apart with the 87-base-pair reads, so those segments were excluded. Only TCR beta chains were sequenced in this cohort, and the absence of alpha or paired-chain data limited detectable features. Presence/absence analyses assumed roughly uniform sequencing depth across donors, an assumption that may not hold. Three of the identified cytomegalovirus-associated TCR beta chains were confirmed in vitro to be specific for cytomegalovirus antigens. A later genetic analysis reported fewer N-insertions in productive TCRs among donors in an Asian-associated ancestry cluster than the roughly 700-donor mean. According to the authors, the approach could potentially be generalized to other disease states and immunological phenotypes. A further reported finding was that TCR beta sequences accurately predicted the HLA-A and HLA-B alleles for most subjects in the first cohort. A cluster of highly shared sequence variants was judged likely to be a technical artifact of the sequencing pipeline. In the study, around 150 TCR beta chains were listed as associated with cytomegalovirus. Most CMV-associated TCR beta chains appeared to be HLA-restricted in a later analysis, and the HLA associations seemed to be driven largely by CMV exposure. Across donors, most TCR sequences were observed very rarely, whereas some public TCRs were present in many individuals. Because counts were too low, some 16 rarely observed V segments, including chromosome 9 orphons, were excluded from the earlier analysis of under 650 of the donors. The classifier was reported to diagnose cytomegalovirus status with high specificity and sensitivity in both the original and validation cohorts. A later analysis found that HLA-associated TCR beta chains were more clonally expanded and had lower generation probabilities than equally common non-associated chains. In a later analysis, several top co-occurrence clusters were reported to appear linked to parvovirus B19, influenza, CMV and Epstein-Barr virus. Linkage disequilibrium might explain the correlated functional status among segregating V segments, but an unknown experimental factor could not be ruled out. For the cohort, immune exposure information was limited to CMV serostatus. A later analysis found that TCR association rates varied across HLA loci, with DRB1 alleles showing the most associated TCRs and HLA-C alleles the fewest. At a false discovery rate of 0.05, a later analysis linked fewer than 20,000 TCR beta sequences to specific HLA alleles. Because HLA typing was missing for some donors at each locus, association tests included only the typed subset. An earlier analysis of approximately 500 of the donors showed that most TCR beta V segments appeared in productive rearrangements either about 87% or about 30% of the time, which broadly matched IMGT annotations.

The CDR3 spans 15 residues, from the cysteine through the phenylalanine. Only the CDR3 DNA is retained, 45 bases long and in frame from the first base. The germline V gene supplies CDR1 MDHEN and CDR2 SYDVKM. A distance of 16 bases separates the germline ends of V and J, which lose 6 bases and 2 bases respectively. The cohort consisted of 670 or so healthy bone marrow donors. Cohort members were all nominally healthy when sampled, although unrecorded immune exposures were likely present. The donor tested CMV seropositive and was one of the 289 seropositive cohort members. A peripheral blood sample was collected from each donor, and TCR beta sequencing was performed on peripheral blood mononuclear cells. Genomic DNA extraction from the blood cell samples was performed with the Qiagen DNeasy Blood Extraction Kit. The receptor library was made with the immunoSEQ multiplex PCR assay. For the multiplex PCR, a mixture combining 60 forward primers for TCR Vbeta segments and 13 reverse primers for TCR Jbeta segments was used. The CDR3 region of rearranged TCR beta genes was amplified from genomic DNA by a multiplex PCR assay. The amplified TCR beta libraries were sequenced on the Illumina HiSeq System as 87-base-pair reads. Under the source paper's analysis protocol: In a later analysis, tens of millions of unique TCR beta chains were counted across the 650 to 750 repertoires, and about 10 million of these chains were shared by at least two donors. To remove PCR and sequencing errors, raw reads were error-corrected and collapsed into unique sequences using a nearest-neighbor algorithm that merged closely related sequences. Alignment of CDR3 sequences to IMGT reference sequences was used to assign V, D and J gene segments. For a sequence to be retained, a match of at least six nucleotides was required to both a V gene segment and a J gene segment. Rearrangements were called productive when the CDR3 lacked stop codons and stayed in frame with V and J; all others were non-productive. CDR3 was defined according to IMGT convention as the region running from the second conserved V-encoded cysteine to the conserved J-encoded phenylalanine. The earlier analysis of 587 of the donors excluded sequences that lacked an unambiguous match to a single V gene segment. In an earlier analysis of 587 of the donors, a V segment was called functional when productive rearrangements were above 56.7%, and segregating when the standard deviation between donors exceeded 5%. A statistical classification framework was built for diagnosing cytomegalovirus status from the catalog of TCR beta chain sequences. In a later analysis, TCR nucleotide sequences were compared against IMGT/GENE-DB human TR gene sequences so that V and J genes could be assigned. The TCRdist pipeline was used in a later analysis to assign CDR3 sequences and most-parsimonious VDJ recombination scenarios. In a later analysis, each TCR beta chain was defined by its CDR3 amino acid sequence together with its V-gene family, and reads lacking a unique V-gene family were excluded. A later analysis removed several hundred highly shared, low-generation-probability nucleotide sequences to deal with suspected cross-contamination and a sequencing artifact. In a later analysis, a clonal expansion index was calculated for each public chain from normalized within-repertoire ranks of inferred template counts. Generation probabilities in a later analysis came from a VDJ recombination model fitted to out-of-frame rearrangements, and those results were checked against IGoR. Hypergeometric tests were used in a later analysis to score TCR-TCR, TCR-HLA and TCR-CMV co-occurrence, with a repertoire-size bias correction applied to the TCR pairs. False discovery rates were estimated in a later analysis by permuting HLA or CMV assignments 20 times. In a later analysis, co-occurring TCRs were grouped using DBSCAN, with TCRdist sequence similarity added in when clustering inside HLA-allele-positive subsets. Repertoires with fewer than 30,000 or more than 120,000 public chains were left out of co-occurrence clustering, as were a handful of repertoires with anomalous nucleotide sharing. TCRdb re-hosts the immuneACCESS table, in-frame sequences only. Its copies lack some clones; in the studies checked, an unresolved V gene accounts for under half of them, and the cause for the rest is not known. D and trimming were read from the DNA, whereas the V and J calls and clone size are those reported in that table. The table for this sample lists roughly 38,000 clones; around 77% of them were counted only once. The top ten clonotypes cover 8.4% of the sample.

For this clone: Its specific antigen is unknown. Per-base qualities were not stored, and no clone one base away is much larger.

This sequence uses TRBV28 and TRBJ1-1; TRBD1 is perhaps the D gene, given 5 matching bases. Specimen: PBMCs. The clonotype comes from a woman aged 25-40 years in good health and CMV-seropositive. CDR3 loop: CASRPVGAANTEAFF. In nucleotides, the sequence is TGTGCCAGCAGGCCCGTTGGGGCAGCCAACACTGAAGCTTTCTTT.